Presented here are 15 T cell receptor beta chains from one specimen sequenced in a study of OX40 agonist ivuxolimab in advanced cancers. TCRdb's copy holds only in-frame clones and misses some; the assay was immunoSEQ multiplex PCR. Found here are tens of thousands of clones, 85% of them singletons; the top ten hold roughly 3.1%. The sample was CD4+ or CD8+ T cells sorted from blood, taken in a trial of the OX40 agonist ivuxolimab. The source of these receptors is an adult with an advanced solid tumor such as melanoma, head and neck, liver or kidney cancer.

The CDR3 protein is CASSVSPSVVYTF. The CDR3 DNA reads as TGTGCCAGCAGTGTTAGCCCGTCGGTCGTCTACACCTTC. This sequence joins TRBV2 and TRBJ1-2; D not resolved. Germline V lookup: CDR1 SNHLY, CDR2 FYNNEI. The germline V and J ends were trimmed by 4 bases and 10 bases, with 16 bases remaining between them. The CDR3 is 13 amino acids.

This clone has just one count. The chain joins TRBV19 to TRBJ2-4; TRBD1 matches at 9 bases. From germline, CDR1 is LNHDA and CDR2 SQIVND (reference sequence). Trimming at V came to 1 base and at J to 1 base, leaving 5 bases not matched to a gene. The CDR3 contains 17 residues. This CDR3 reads CASSIVGTGPAKNIQYF. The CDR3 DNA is TGTGCCAGTAGTATAGTGGGGACAGGGCCCGCCAAAAACATTCAGTACTTC.

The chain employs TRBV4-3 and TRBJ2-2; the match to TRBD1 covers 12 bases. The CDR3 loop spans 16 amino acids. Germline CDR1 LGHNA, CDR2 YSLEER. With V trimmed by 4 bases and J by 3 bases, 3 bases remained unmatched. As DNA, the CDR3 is TGCGCCAGCAGCCGGGGGACAGGGGGCCACACCGGGGAGCTGTTTTTT. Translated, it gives CASSRGTGGHTGELFF.

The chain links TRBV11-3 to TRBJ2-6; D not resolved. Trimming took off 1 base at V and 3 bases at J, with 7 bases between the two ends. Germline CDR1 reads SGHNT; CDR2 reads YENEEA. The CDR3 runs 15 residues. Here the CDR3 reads CASSLGGYGANVLTF. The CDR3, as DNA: TGTGCCAGCAGCTTAGGGGGATATGGGGCCAACGTCCTGACTTTC.

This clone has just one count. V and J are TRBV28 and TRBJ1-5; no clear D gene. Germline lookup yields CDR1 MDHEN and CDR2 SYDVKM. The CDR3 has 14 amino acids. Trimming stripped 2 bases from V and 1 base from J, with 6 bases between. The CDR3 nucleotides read TGTGCCAGCAGTTTAGCACAGAGCAATCAGCCCCAGCATTTT. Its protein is CASSLAQSNQPQHF.

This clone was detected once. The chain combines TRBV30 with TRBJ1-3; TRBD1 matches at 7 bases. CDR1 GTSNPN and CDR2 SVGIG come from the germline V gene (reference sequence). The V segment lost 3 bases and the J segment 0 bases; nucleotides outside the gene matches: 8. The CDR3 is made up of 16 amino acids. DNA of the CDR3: TGTGCCTGGAGGGAGACTTGGGACAGCTCTGGAAACACCATATATTTT. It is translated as CAWRETWDSSGNTIYF.

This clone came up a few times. In DNA form, the CDR3 reads TGTGCCACCAGCAGCCCAGGACAGCTGGGGAACTATGGCTACACCTTC. Its translation is CATSSPGQLGNYGYTF. The rearrangement links TRBV15 to TRBJ1-2; possibly TRBD1 for D (6 bases). CDR1 and CDR2 (germline): LNHNV, YYDKDF (reference sequence). The V end was cut by 3 bases, the J end by 2 bases, with 16 bases between. CDR3 length equals 16 residues.

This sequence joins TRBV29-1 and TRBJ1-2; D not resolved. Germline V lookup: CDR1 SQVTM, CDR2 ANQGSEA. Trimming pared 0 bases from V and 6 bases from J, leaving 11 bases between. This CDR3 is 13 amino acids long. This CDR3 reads CSVEETSGDGYTF. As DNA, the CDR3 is TGCAGCGTTGAAGAGACAAGCGGGGATGGCTACACCTTC.

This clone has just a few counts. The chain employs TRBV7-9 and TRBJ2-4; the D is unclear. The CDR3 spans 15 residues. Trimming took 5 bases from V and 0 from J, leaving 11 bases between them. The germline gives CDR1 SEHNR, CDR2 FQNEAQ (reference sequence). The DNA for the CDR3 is TGTGCCAGCAGCGAATGGAGTGGAGCCAAAAACATTCAGTACTTC. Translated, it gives CASSEWSGAKNIQYF.

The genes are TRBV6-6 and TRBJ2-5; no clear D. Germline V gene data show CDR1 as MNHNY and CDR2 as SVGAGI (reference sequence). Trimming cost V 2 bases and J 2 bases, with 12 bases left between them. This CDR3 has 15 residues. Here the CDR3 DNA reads TGTGCCAGCAGTTACGGACGGACGGAGCAAGAGACCCAGTACTTC. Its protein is CASSYGRTEQETQYF.

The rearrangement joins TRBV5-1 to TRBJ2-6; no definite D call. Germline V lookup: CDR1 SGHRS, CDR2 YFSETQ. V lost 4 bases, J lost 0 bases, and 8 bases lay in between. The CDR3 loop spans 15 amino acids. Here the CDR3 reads CASSLDGSGANVLTF. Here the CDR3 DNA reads TGCGCCAGCAGCCTGGACGGCTCTGGGGCCAACGTCCTGACTTTC.

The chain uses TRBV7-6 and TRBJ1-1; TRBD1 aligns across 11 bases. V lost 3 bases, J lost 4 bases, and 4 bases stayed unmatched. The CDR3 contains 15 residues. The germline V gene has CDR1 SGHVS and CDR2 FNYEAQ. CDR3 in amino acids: CASSFTGTGGTEAFF. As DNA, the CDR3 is TGTGCCAGCAGCTTCACCGGGACAGGGGGCACTGAAGCTTTCTTT.

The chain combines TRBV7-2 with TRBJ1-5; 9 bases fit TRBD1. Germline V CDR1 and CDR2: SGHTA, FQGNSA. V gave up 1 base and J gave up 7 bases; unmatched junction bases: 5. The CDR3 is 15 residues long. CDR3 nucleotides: TGTGCCAGCAGCTTAGTACAGGGGGCGAAACAGCCCCAGCATTTT. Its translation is CASSLVQGAKQPQHF. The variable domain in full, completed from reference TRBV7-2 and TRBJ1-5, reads GAGVSQSPSNKVTEKGKDVELRCDPISGHTALYWYRQSLGQGLEFLIYFQGNSAPDKSGLPSDRFSAERTGGSVSTLTIQRTQQEDSAVYLCASSLVQGAKQPQHFGDGTRLSIL.

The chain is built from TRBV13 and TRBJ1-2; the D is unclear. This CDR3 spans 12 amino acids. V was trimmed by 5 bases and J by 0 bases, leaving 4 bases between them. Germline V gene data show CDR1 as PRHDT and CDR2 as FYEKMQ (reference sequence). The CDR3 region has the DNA TGTGCCAGCAGCGGAACTAACTATGGCTACACCTTC. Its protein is CASSGTNYGYTF.

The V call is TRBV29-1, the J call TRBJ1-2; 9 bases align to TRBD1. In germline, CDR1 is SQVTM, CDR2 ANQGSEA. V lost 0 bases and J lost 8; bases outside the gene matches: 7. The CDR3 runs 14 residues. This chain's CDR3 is CSVEERGQGIGYTF. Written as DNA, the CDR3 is TGCAGCGTTGAAGAGAGGGGACAGGGAATCGGCTACACCTTC.